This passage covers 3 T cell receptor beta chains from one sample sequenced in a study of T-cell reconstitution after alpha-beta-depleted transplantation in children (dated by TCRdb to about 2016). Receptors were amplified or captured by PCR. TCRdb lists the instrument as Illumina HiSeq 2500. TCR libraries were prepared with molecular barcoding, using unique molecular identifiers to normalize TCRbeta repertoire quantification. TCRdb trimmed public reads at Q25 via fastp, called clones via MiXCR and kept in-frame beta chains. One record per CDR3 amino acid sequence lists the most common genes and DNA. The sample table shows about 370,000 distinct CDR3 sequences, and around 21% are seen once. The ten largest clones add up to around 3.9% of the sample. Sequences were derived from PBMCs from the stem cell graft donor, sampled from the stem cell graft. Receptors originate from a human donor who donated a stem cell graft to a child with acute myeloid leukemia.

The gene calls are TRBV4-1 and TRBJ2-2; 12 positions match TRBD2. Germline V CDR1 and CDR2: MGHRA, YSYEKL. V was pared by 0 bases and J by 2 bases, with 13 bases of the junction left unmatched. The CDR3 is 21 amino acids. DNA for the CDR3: TGCGCCAGCAGCCAAGAACGAGTCTTCCTAGCGGGAGGGAGAAACACCGGGGAGCTGTTTTTT. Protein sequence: CASSQERVFLAGGRNTGELFF.

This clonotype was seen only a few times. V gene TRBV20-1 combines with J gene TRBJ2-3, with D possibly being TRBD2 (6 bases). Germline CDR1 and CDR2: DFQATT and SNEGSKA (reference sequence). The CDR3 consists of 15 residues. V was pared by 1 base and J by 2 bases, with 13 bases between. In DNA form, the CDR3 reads TGCAGTGCTAGAGGACTAGTAAGAGTCACAGATACGCAGTATTTT. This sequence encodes CSARGLVRVTDTQYF.

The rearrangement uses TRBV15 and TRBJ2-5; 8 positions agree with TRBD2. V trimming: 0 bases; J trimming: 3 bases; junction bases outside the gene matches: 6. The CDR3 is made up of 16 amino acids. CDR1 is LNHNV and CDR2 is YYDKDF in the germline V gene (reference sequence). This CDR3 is CATSRDHGSGEETQYF. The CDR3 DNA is TGTGCCACCAGCAGAGATCACGGTAGCGGGGAAGAGACCCAGTACTTC.